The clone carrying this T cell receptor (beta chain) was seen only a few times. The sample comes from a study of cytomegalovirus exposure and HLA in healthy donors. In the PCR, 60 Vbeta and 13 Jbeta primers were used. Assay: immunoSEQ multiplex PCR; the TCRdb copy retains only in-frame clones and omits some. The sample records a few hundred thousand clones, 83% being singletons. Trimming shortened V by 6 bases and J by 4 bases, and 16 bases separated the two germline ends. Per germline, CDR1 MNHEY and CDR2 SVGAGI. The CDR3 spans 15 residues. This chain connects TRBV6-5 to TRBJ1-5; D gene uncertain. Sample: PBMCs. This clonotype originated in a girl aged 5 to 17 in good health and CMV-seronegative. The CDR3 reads CASSRLYSENQPQHF. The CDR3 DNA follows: TGTGCCAGCAGCCGCCTTTACAGTGAAAATCAGCCCCAGCATTTT.